Described below is a single T cell receptor (beta chain) sequence and its context. Its antigen remains undetermined. No base-level quality is on record; no much larger clone is a single base apart. In the paper's terms, the time point label means: baseline before first vaccination. The vaccinee samples were drawn from two UK trials, COV001 and COV002, one of which was a single-blind randomized controlled phase 2/3 trial testing AZD1222 (ChAdOx1 nCoV-19) in healthy adults. Trial participant PBMC samples were collected at day 0 and day 28 after the second dose for TCRbeta chain sequencing. V is pared back by 1 base and J by 7 bases, with 16 bases lying between the germline termini. According to the germline V gene, CDR1 reads SGHTA and CDR2 reads FQGNSA. Including the terminal cysteine and phenylalanine, the CDR3 comprises 15 residues. CDR3 DNA only is kept here, 45 bases in frame from base 1. This record belongs to a study of T cell responses to AZD1222 COVID-19 vaccine (dated by TCRdb to the early 2020s). About the investigation overall: Because spike-specific TCR depth and breadth did not differ between the two schedules, AZD1222 recipients who got a second dose at roughly 4 weeks were pooled with those who got a second dose at roughly 12 weeks. TCR sequencing covered about 230 trial participants: 200 to 220 given two doses of AZD1222 and 26 given two doses of MenACWY control vaccine. Trial participants were enrolled into age subgroups of 18-55, 56-69 and 70-plus years, which contained roughly 150, 30 and 60 TCR-sequenced participants, respectively.

Beyond this particular receptor, the publication reports: Only a handful of AZD1222 recipients were SARS-CoV-2 seropositive at baseline, limiting conclusions about previously exposed vaccinees. Participants were mostly white British and included more females than males, and it was suggested by the authors that clonal diversity may have been underestimated. Because no day 14 peak-response samples were available, repertoires were characterized only after the peak T cell response. The vaccine-associated CD4 TCRs covered the entire spike protein, and the dominant responses fell in regions 160-218 and 743-854. In the small 56-69-year group, the increase in depth fell short of significance, most likely because of low power. A significant rise in spike-specific TCR breadth and depth was observed after two AZD1222 doses relative to day 0 and relative to MenACWY recipients. Epitopes outside the regions mutated in the B.1.351 and B.1.1.7 variants were reportedly recognized by nearly half of the unique spike-specific TCRs.

The CDR3 regions of human TCRbeta chains were subjected to immunosequencing. Per the source publication's procedure: Repertoire TCRs were checked for matches against a reference library of SARS-CoV-2-specific TCRs that had been generated using the MIRA antigen-specificity platform. Breadth was defined as the fraction of unique TCRs that were SARS-CoV-2-associated. Depth was defined as the fraction of total T cells that were SARS-CoV-2-associated. Each spike-specific TCR was assigned to its reactive spike region and to a CD4 or CD8 class using the MIRA data. Log10-transformed breadth and depth values were compared by one-way ANOVA with Sidak's multiple comparisons tests. TCRdb took over this immuneACCESS table, retaining in-frame rearrangements with V and J assigned. Such tables are incomplete; in checked studies, under half of the missing clones stem from an unresolved V gene, and the remainder is unexplained. V and J calls and clone size follow that table, whereas D and trimming were derived from the DNA. The sample table holds some 130,000 clones, of which around 84% were seen once. Around 24% of the sample comes from the top ten.

This chain joins TRBV7-2 to TRBJ1-2, and TRBD1 may be the D gene, going by 5 matching bases. The sequences come from peripheral blood, collected on day 0 of AZD1222 vaccination. The receptor was derived from an adult in good health. The nucleotides are TGTGCCAGCAGCTTAGGAGCAGGGTCGGAGGGTGGCTACACCTTC. This codes for CASSLGAGSEGGYTF.